Sequencing of this T cell receptor beta chain was carried out in a study of TIL therapy for anti-PD-1-resistant metastatic lung cancer. The sample's time point: pre-treatment sample, taken before nivolumab and TIL therapy. Trimming cost V 1 base and J 7 bases, with 17 bases left between them. Germline loops: CDR1 SGHAT, CDR2 FQDESV (reference sequence). The CDR3 covers 15 residues. The immunoSEQ assay was v3. The data were produced by immunoSEQ multiplex PCR, yet TCRdb's version contains in-frame clones alone and is incomplete. The data contain roughly 58,000 clones, approximately 78% of them seen just once; the ten biggest clones take up roughly 3%.

The sequencing here drew on blood, taken at baseline. This receptor was obtained from a person aged 25 to 85 with non-small cell lung cancer. The rearrangement uses TRBV11-1 and TRBJ2-7, with D possibly matching TRBD1 (6 bases). The CDR3 region has the DNA TGTGCCAGCAGCTTAGAGTCATACAGGGTGGAAGAGCAGTACTTC. Translated, it gives CASSLESYRVEEQYF.